The entry below gives a single TCR beta chain sequence along with its context. Its binding antigen is unknown. No much larger clonotype is one base removed from it; base qualities were not supplied. TCRbeta CDR3 regions were amplified from genomic DNA by means of the immunoSEQ Assay, a bias-controlled multiplex PCR. Concerning the study's data processing: The number of nucleated cells in each sample was estimated by amplification of reference gene primers within the assay. Sequence reads were collapsed and filtered to measure the absolute abundance of every unique TCRbeta CDR3 rearrangement. For each sample, productive Simpson clonality was calculated by taking the square root of Simpson's diversity index across productive rearrangements. The table comes from immuneACCESS by way of TCRdb, which keeps in-frame sequences with V and J called. Part of the clones is missing from these tables; in studies checked, under half for an unresolved V gene and the rest for unknown reasons. The V and J calls and the clone size are those of that table, but D and trimming were determined from the DNA. This sample is represented by some 250,000 clones; around nine tenths of them were singletons. About 0.99% of the sample is in the top ten clones.

The data originate from a study of blood T cell repertoires in COVID-19 (dated by TCRdb to 2019 to 2021). Background for the entire study: Samples covering the acute and convalescent phases of COVID-19 were provided by collaborators in the United States, Italy and Spain. The material from the prospective study consisted of cDNA or gDNA derived from T cells, B-cell-depleted T cells, or PBMCs. The dataset comprised deeply sampled blood TCRbeta repertoires from subjects exposed to, actively infected with, or recovered from COVID-19. The repertoires were released in a freely available public database intended as a resource for research on the immune response to SARS-CoV-2. Samples were obtained from the ongoing ImmuneRACE study (first 160 participants) and from 950 to 1,500 subjects provided by 6 global collaborators. Nearly every sample came with metadata listing a de-identified subject ID, COVID-19 status, age in years and sex. Where available, HLA class I and class II types were obtained from metadata supplied by the sample provider rather than from assay-based typing.

Samples from volunteer blood donors who had recovered from COVID-19 were contributed by a second Seattle source. Each collaborating institution followed its own protocols to collect whole blood in K2EDTA tubes. Collaborator samples were shipped for TCRbeta analysis as frozen whole blood, isolated PBMCs, or DNA extracted from either sample type. Reading the germline V gene gives CDR1 SGHAT and CDR2 FQNNGV. V has 1 base trimmed and J has 7 bases trimmed; junction bases matching no gene number 5. The CDR3 has 15 amino acids, counting the end cysteine and phenylalanine. Just the 45-base CDR3 DNA is kept, in frame starting at base 1. Study-wide conclusions, independent of this receptor: Clinical and demographic metadata were provided uncurated, with the amount varying by source and participant.

This clonotype originated in a woman in her 40s who had recovered from COVID-19. The chain is made from TRBV11-2 and TRBJ1-1, with 11 middle bases fitting TRBD1. Sequencing was performed on peripheral blood. The nucleotide sequence is TGTGCCAGCAGCTTAGCCGGACAGGGGGCTTTTGAAGCTTTCTTT. Its translation reads: CASSLAGQGAFEAFF.